One and the same sample provided the 27 T cell receptor beta chains below, sequenced in a study of T-cell memory formation after mild COVID-19. TCRdb ran MiXCR on the 5' RACE reads and lists one entry per CDR3 protein. The sample carries about 430,000 distinct CDR3 sequences, roughly 18% recorded once. The material sequenced was PBMCs or a T cell subset sorted from them (not recorded which). Source of these receptors: a man aged 18-30 years who had mild COVID-19 (a few samples of this study predate the infection). Cell type and time point are not known.

This clonotype was detected a few times. The CDR3 DNA sequence: TGTGCCAGCAGCCAAGATACGGGGAACACCGGGGAGCTGTTTTTT. It yields the protein CASSQDTGNTGELFF. The V and J genes are TRBV4-2 and TRBJ2-2; no clear D gene. The germline V gene has CDR1 LGHNA and CDR2 YNFKEQ. Deletions cut 0 bases from V and 1 base from J, with 6 bases between. The CDR3 has 15 residues.

This sequence joins TRBV5-1 and TRBJ2-3; D gene uncertain. This CDR3 has 11 residues. Germline CDR1 is SGHRS and CDR2 is YFSETQ. Trimming took 0 bases from V and 8 from J, leaving 4 bases between them. The CDR3 sequence: CASSLDATQYF. CDR3 nucleotide sequence: TGCGCCAGCAGCTTGGACGCTACGCAGTATTTT.

The rearrangement joins TRBV28 to TRBJ2-1, with D perhaps TRBD2 (6 bases). CDR3 size: 15 residues. Germline V lookup: CDR1 MDHEN, CDR2 SYDVKM. Trimming took off 5 bases at V and 8 bases at J, with 19 bases between the two ends. The CDR3 spells CASSPVGMRGHEQFF. CDR3 coding DNA: TGTGCCAGCAGTCCGGTAGGTATGCGGGGACATGAGCAGTTCTTC.

The genes are TRBV9 and TRBJ2-3; either TRBD1 or TRBD2 may fit D (5 bases each). The germline V and J ends were trimmed by 4 bases and 1 base, with 19 bases remaining between them. Looked up from germline, CDR1 is SGDLS and CDR2 is YYNGEE. CDR3 length: 17 amino acids. DNA for the CDR3: TGTGCCAGCAGCCCCAGCCGGGACGGGATGGGCACAGATACGCAGTATTTT. Translation: CASSPSRDGMGTDTQYF.

This clonotype was seen at least ten times. This chain connects TRBV7-2 to TRBJ2-6; unclear D gene. Germline V CDR1 and CDR2: SGHTA, FQGNSA. The CDR3 has 15 residues. The ends were cut back, 4 bases at V and 4 bases at J, with 11 bases in the middle. CDR3 sequence: CASSSYSLGANVLTF. The CDR3 DNA reads as TGTGCCAGCAGCTCCTATAGCCTCGGGGCCAACGTCCTGACTTTC.

This clonotype was found a few times. The chain uses TRBV7-9 and TRBJ1-2, with D uncertain. The CDR3 runs 12 residues. V was cut by 5 bases and J by 6 bases, with 10 bases left in between. The germline gives CDR1 SEHNR, CDR2 FQNEAQ (reference sequence). CDR3 sequence reads: CASSPDVDGYTF. Written as DNA, the CDR3 is TGTGCCAGCAGCCCAGACGTAGATGGCTACACCTTC.

This clonotype was seen only a few times. This sequence joins TRBV12-2 and TRBJ1-5; the D call of TRBD1 is as the table states it, not checked on the DNA. TRBV12-2 is a listed pseudogene. The CDR3 has 12 residues. CDR3 residues: CASRTRVQPQHF. The CDR3 nucleotides are TGTGCAAGTCGCACCAGGGTTCAGCCCCAGCATTTT.

This clonotype was detected a few times. The CDR3 loop reads CASSYGTRHFF. The CDR3 DNA follows: TGTGCCAGCAGTTACGGGACCCGGCATTTCTTC. V gene TRBV6-2 or TRBV6-3 combines with J gene TRBJ2-1; D is possibly TRBD1 or TRBD2 (5 bases each). Trimming cost V 2 bases and J 16 bases, with 12 bases left between them. The germline gives CDR1 MNHEY, CDR2 SVGEGT. The CDR3 is 11 residues long.

The genes are TRBV4-1 and TRBJ2-7; D is unclear. V lost 5 bases to trimming and J lost 5 bases, with 13 bases between them. The CDR3 has 13 residues. The germline V gene has CDR1 MGHRA and CDR2 YSYEKL. The CDR3 nucleotides read TGCGCCAGCAGCAAAGGTAGTTTCAACGAGCAGTACTTC. It yields the protein CASSKGSFNEQYF.

This clonotype was observed a few times. This sequence joins TRBV7-9 and TRBJ2-7; a possible D gene is TRBD2 (7 bases). This CDR3 contains 15 residues. Trimming cost V 5 bases and J 2 bases, with 16 bases left between them. The germline V gene has CDR1 SEHNR and CDR2 FQNEAQ (reference sequence). DNA of the CDR3: TGTGCCAGCAGCCCAGGGGAGGGAACCCCCTACGAGCAGTACTTC. It translates to CASSPGEGTPYEQYF.

This clonotype was picked up a small number of times. The chain recombines TRBV7-9 with TRBJ2-5; perhaps TRBD2 as D (6 bases). CDR1 and CDR2 (germline): SEHNR, FQNEAQ (reference sequence). The CDR3 loop spans 13 amino acids. V was pared by 4 bases and J by 6 bases, with 12 bases between. The CDR3 sequence is CASSSPAGQTQYF. The CDR3 nucleotides are TGTGCCAGCAGCTCCCCCGCGGGGCAGACCCAGTACTTC.

The chain recombines TRBV20-1 with TRBJ2-3, with D possibly being TRBD2 (6 bases). This CDR3 spans 14 amino acids. Trimming cost V 1 base and J 1 base, with 9 bases left between them. Germline CDR1 DFQATT, CDR2 SNEGSKA (reference sequence). The CDR3 sequence: CSARAVAGTDTQYF. CDR3 bases: TGCAGTGCTAGAGCGGTAGCGGGCACAGATACGCAGTATTTT.

The chain uses TRBV6-2 or TRBV6-3 and TRBJ2-1; maybe TRBD1 (6 bases). This CDR3 spans 16 amino acids. Trimming took off 0 bases at V and 1 base at J, with 10 bases between the two ends. CDR1 is MNHEY and CDR2 is SVGEGT in the germline V gene. DNA of the CDR3: TGTGCCAGCAGTTACTCGACCCAGGGGTCCTACAATGAGCAGTTCTTC. It is translated as CASSYSTQGSYNEQFF.

The chain joins TRBV5-1 to TRBJ2-3; TRBD1 or TRBD2 may be the D gene (6 bases each). Germline V gene lookup returns CDR1 SGHRS and CDR2 YFSETQ. This CDR3 is built from 17 residues. The V gene lost 0 bases and the J gene lost 1 base, with 15 bases spanning the gap. For the CDR3, the DNA is TGCGCCAGCAGCTTGGTGTCAGGGGACTTCCGCACAGATACGCAGTATTTT. This codes for CASSLVSGDFRTDTQYF. Full variable domain (remainder filled in from reference TRBV5-1 and TRBJ2-3): KAGVTQTPRYLIKTRGQQVTLSCSPISGHRSVSWYQQTPGQGLQFLFEYFSETQRNKGNFPGRFSGRQFSNSRSEMNVSTLELGDSALYLCASSLVSGDFRTDTQYFGPGTRLTVL.

V is TRBV7-8 and J is TRBJ2-6; 7 bases are a match to TRBD1. The ends lost 4 bases at V and 3 bases at J; junction bases unmatched: 6. CDR1 is SGHVS, CDR2 FQNEAQ, per germline. The CDR3 loop spans 16 amino acids. The CDR3 loop is CASSSTTGDGANVLTF. CDR3 coding DNA: TGTGCCAGCAGCTCCACTACAGGGGATGGGGCCAACGTCCTGACTTTC.

In this sample, this clonotype turned up many times. The chain combines TRBV6-2 or TRBV6-3 with TRBJ2-1, with 7 bases fitting TRBD2. The CDR3 is made up of 14 amino acids. CDR1 and CDR2 from the germline V gene are MNHEY and SVGEGT. J lost 8 bases, V lost 2 bases, and 6 bases had no gene match. The CDR3 region has the DNA TGTGCCAGCAGTTACGGGCTAGCGGCGGATGAGCAGTTCTTC. Residues: CASSYGLAADEQFF.

J is TRBJ1-2 and V is TRBV20-1; D gene ambiguous. Germline CDR1 is DFQATT and CDR2 is SNEGSKA (reference sequence). CDR3 length equals 13 residues. Trimming left V 3 bases short and J 9 bases short, with 17 bases between. CDR3 protein: CSARSSLLGSYTF. CDR3 in DNA: TGCAGTGCTAGGAGCTCCCTACTAGGAAGCTACACCTTC.

The table lists this clonotype with a few counts. CDR3 in amino acids: CASSQVRPMNTEAFF. The CDR3 DNA follows: TGCGCCAGCAGCCAAGTGCGGCCCATGAACACTGAAGCTTTCTTT. V usage is TRBV4-1 and J usage is TRBJ1-1; D gene uncertain. The CDR3 extends over 15 amino acids. V lost 1 base and J lost 0, with 9 bases in between. CDR1 is MGHRA and CDR2 is YSYEKL in the germline V gene.

The V call is TRBV5-1, the J call TRBJ2-3; perhaps TRBD1 as D (5 bases). Germline V lookup: CDR1 SGHRS, CDR2 YFSETQ. V was shortened by 3 bases and J by 2 bases, with 10 bases between the two germline ends. CDR3 length: 14 amino acids. In DNA form, the CDR3 reads TGCGCCAGCAGCTGGGGCCTAGTCACAGATACGCAGTATTTT. It specifies CASSWGLVTDTQYF.

This clonotype appeared a few times. V usage is TRBV7-9 and J usage is TRBJ2-5; D may be TRBD1 (8 bases). Trimming cost V 5 bases and J 4 bases, with 17 bases left between them. Germline V gene data show CDR1 as SEHNR and CDR2 as FQNEAQ (reference sequence). This CDR3 spans 15 amino acids. CDR3 in amino acids: CASSPQGGDGETQYF. CDR3 sequence (DNA): TGTGCCAGCAGCCCACAGGGGGGGGATGGAGAGACCCAGTACTTC.

This clonotype was seen a handful of times. The chain recombines TRBV7-3 with TRBJ1-2; tentative D call: TRBD1 (5 bases). Looked up from germline, CDR1 is SGHTA and CDR2 is FQGTGA. The germline V and J ends were trimmed by 5 bases and 8 bases, with 15 bases remaining between them. The CDR3 has 13 residues. CDR3 loop: CASSATGLGGYTF. The CDR3 DNA reads TGTGCCAGCAGCGCGACGGGGCTCGGGGGCTACACCTTC.

This clonotype was found many times. V is TRBV5-1 and J is TRBJ2-5; 13 nucleotides line up with TRBD2. With 4 bases clipped from V and 7 bases from J, the junction kept 10 bases outside the gene matches. The CDR3 runs to 16 residues. Germline V gene lookup returns CDR1 SGHRS and CDR2 YFSETQ. This CDR3 is CASSAPGLAGSRTQYF. CDR3 bases: TGCGCCAGCAGCGCGCCGGGACTAGCGGGGTCTCGGACCCAGTACTTC.

The chain joins TRBV5-1 to TRBJ2-7; a possible D gene is TRBD2 (6 bases). CDR1 and CDR2 (germline): SGHRS, YFSETQ. The CDR3 contains 14 residues. V was shortened by 5 bases and J by 3 bases, with 15 bases between the two germline ends. The CDR3 coding sequence is TGCGCCAGCAGGTACCTCGGAGGGCGCTACGAGCAGTACTTC. Protein: CASRYLGGRYEQYF.

The rearrangement joins TRBV5-1 to TRBJ1-2; TRBD1 matches 9 bases. CDR3 length: 13 residues. The J segment lost 8 bases and the V segment lost 3 bases, leaving 5 bases of the junction unmatched. The germline gives CDR1 SGHRS, CDR2 YFSETQ. The CDR3 spells CASSSETGGGYTF. CDR3 nucleotides: TGCGCCAGCAGCTCGGAAACAGGGGGCGGCTACACCTTC.

This clonotype occurred a few times. This chain connects TRBV7-9 to TRBJ2-1; 7 positions agree with TRBD1. This CDR3 region has 15 residues. Germline lookup yields CDR1 SEHNR and CDR2 FQNEAQ (reference sequence). J was trimmed by 6 bases and V by 3 bases; bases with no gene match: 8. As DNA, the CDR3 is TGTGCCAGCAGCTTGTCCGGGACAGCTGCCAATGAGCAGTTCTTC. This codes for CASSLSGTAANEQFF.

This clonotype showed up many times. This sequence joins TRBV28 and TRBJ2-2, with 11 nucleotides matching TRBD1. Germline lookup yields CDR1 MDHEN and CDR2 SYDVKM. The V segment lost 7 bases and the J segment 5 bases; nucleotides outside the gene matches: 6. The CDR3 loop spans 15 amino acids. The CDR3 coding sequence is TGTGCCAGCATAGGACAGGGGGCGCGTACCGGGGAGCTGTTTTTT. Translating gives CASIGQGARTGELFF.

The table lists this clonotype with a few counts. The chain combines TRBV4-1 with TRBJ2-7, with D perhaps matching TRBD1 or TRBD2 (5 bases each). The germline V gene encodes CDR1 MGHRA and CDR2 YSYEKL. Deletions cut 1 base from V and 4 bases from J, with 14 bases between. The CDR3 runs 15 residues. The CDR3 protein is CASSQGTGDGYEQYV. CDR3 nucleotide sequence: TGCGCCAGCAGCCAAGGGACCGGGGACGGTTACGAGCAGTACGTC.